A single sample is the source of the 8 T cell receptor beta chains below, sequenced in a study of cytotoxic CD8 clonotypes in ibrutinib-treated CLL. The method was immunoSEQ multiplex PCR; TCRdb's version includes in-frame clones alone and lacks a portion of them. Among 150,000 to 200,000 clones listed, around nine tenths were seen once. This sample comprised PBMCs, obtained at disease progression, from a patient treated with ibrutinib. These receptors all stem from a human donor with chronic lymphocytic leukemia.

V usage is TRBV7-9 and J usage is TRBJ1-3; D may be TRBD1 (5 bases). Trimming shortened V by 4 bases and J by 0 bases, and 16 bases separated the two germline ends. The CDR3 is 17 amino acids. Germline V CDR1 and CDR2: SEHNR, FQNEAQ (reference sequence). Here the CDR3 reads CASSSWGNSRSGNTIYF. For the CDR3, the DNA is TGTGCCAGCAGCTCCTGGGGGAACAGCCGCTCTGGAAACACCATATATTTT.

The rearrangement links TRBV28 to TRBJ2-7, with D perhaps TRBD2 (5 bases). Germline V gene sequence: CDR1 MDHEN, CDR2 SYDVKM. This CDR3 has 15 amino acids. Trimming left V 5 bases short and J 4 bases short, with 18 bases between. The CDR3 DNA is TGTGCCAGCAGTCCGAACGGACTCGCAAATTACGAGCAGTACTTC. Amino acid sequence: CASSPNGLANYEQYF.

The V and J genes are TRBV19 and TRBJ2-3, with D possibly called TRBD1 or TRBD2 (5 bases each). The CDR3 runs 16 residues. V lost 6 bases to trimming and J lost 4 bases, with 20 bases between them. From germline, CDR1 is LNHDA and CDR2 SQIVND (reference sequence). The CDR3 loop reads CASSQSRDPLSDTQYF. The CDR3 coding sequence is TGTGCCAGTAGCCAGTCCCGGGACCCCCTCTCAGATACGCAGTATTTT.

The J gene is TRBJ1-2, the V gene TRBV28; D unclear. Trimming shortened V by 6 bases and J by 8 bases, and 22 bases separated the two germline ends. Germline-derived CDR1 and CDR2 are MDHEN and SYDVKM. The CDR3 totals 15 residues. CDR3 in amino acids: CASRFPVGEGFGYTF. CDR3 coding DNA: TGTGCCAGCAGGTTTCCTGTGGGAGAAGGGTTCGGCTACACCTTC.

In its sample, this clone was seen a few times. This chain uses TRBV28 with TRBJ2-3; 8 nucleotides align to TRBD1. The CDR3 is 15 amino acids. V was clipped by 1 base and J by 7 bases; unmatched bases: 7. The germline V gene encodes CDR1 MDHEN and CDR2 SYDVKM. CDR3 nucleotides: TGTGCCAGCAGTTTATCAGGGGGCGGGAAGAATACGCAGTATTTT. Protein: CASSLSGGGKNTQYF.

This clone showed up just a few times. V and J are TRBV27 and TRBJ2-7; D gene ambiguous. The germline V gene has CDR1 MNHEY and CDR2 SMNVEV (reference sequence). This CDR3 has 14 residues. V lost 3 bases to trimming and J lost 5 bases, with 14 bases between them. The CDR3 DNA reads as TGTGCCAGCAGTTTTACCAGGTTGATCCACGAGCAGTACTTC. This codes for CASSFTRLIHEQYF.

The chain employs TRBV7-6 and TRBJ2-7, with D possibly called TRBD1 or TRBD2 (6 bases each). Germline V CDR1 and CDR2: SGHVS, FNYEAQ. Trimming took off 7 bases at V and 0 bases at J, with 7 bases between the two ends. The CDR3 length is 12 residues. In DNA, the CDR3 is TGTGCCAGCAAGGGGGGCTCCTACGAGCAGTACTTC. It specifies CASKGGSYEQYF.

V usage is TRBV7-8 and J usage is TRBJ2-3; possibly TRBD1 for D (5 bases). V was trimmed by 5 bases and J by 0 bases, leaving 15 bases between them. The CDR3 loop spans 16 amino acids. Germline-derived CDR1 and CDR2 are SGHVS and FQNEAQ. The CDR3 coding sequence is TGTGCCAGCAGCCCACGATCGACAGAGAGCACAGATACGCAGTATTTT. Its protein product is CASSPRSTESTDTQYF.